Shown below are 13 T cell receptor beta chains from a single sample sequenced in a study of T cells in Graves' hyperthyroidism and ophthalmopathy. Amplified TCR beta CDR3 regions came from RNA transcripts. First-round RT-PCR with HTBI primers amplified the TCR CDR3 region. TCRdb recomputed calls from the multiplex PCR reads with MiXCR, one row per CDR3 protein. The sample contains 380,000 or so distinct CDR3 sequences, roughly 13% of which appear only once. The specimen was blood. The receptors shown here come from a man aged 25-40 years with Graves' hyperthyroidism that later progressed to Graves' ophthalmopathy.

This chain uses TRBV12-3 or TRBV12-4 with TRBJ1-1, with D perhaps TRBD1 (6 bases). Trimming removed 8 bases from V and 7 bases from J, with 20 bases in between. The CDR3 spans 14 residues. The chain's CDR3 is CASVRGGGGHEAFF. As DNA, the CDR3 is TGTGCCAGCGTACGGGGGGGCGGGGGCCATGAAGCTTTCTTT.

In its sample, this clonotype was seen a few times. This chain joins TRBV7-9 and TRBJ2-3; possibly TRBD2 for D (5 bases). This CDR3 contains 15 residues. The germline V gene has CDR1 SEHNR and CDR2 FQNEAQ (reference sequence). V lost 5 bases to trimming and J lost 3 bases, with 15 bases between them. The CDR3 reads CASSVTSEGTDTQYF. CDR3 in DNA: TGTGCCAGCAGCGTTACTAGTGAGGGTACAGATACGCAGTATTTT.

This clonotype was picked up many times. The chain employs TRBV28 and TRBJ1-2, with D possibly matching TRBD1 (6 bases). The germline V gene has CDR1 MDHEN and CDR2 SYDVKM. V was trimmed by 5 bases and J by 10 bases, leaving 14 bases between them. This CDR3 comprises 12 residues. This CDR3 is CASSQGQSAYTF. The CDR3 DNA reads as TGTGCCAGCAGTCAAGGACAGTCTGCCTACACCTTC.

The gene calls are TRBV7-8 and TRBJ1-5; no clear D. This CDR3 region has 15 residues. V lost 1 base to trimming and J lost 3 bases, with 10 bases between them. From germline, CDR1 is SGHVS and CDR2 FQNEAQ. The CDR3 DNA follows: TGTGCCAGCAGCTTAGAGGCGCAGAACAATCAGCCCCAGCATTTT. Its protein product is CASSLEAQNNQPQHF.

This clonotype was seen at least ten times. The CDR3 DNA follows: TGTGCCACCAGCACTAACTTAGATCTAGCCAATGAGCAGTTCTTC. It encodes CATSTNLDLANEQFF. The rearrangement uses TRBV15 and TRBJ2-1; possible D gene TRBD2, 5 bases. Germline V gene lookup returns CDR1 LNHNV and CDR2 YYDKDF (reference sequence). The CDR3 totals 15 residues. V gave up 4 bases and J gave up 6 bases, with 16 bases separating them.

The chain couples TRBV4-1 to TRBJ2-7, with TRBD2 matching 11 bases. Germline assignment: CDR1 MGHRA and CDR2 YSYEKL. The CDR3 covers 15 residues. With V trimmed by 5 bases and J by 3 bases, 6 bases remained unmatched. The chain's CDR3 is CASSSPTSGDYEQYF. CDR3 coding DNA: TGCGCCAGCAGCTCGCCGACTAGCGGGGACTACGAGCAGTACTTC.

Worth noting for this clonotype: With a much larger clone just one base away, this may be a read error. The chain carries TRBV12-5 and TRBJ1-2, with 8 positions matching TRBD1. The CDR3 has 14 amino acids. Trimming took 5 bases from V and 9 from J; bases not matched to a gene: 11. Germline V CDR1 and CDR2: LGHNT, FRNRAP. The CDR3 protein is CASGPETGEDSYTF. The CDR3 coding sequence is TGTGCTAGTGGTCCAGAGACAGGGGAGGATAGCTACACCTTC. Variable domain in full (rest from reference TRBV12-5 and TRBJ1-2): DARVTQTPRHKVTEMGQEVTMRCQPILGHNTVFWYRQTMMQGLELLAYFRNRAPLDDSGMPKDRFSAEMPDATLATLKIQPSEPRDSAVYFCASGPETGEDSYTFGSGTRLTVV.

The V call is TRBV30, the J call TRBJ2-2; D is undetermined. The germline V and J ends were trimmed by 0 bases and 3 bases, with 8 bases remaining between them. There are 14 residues in the CDR3. Germline-derived CDR1 and CDR2 are GTSNPN and SVGIG (reference sequence). CDR3 sequence reads: CAWSVGGYTGELFF. CDR3 nucleotides: TGTGCCTGGAGTGTGGGTGGGTACACCGGGGAGCTGTTTTTT.

In DNA form, the CDR3 reads TGTGCCTGGAGTATAAGCTACGAGCAGTACTTC. Translation gives CAWSISYEQYF. The gene calls are TRBV30 and TRBJ2-7; D gene ambiguous. Trimming left V 2 bases short and J 3 bases short, with 5 bases between. CDR1 GTSNPN and CDR2 SVGIG come from the germline V gene (reference sequence). The CDR3 spans 11 residues.

Ten or more counts support this clonotype. The CDR3 protein is CASAPLAHQYEQYF. CDR3 in DNA: TGTGCCAGCGCACCACTAGCTCACCAGTACGAGCAGTACTTC. The chain is built from TRBV28 and TRBJ2-7, with D maybe TRBD2 (6 bases). This CDR3 spans 14 amino acids. CDR1 is MDHEN, CDR2 SYDVKM, per germline. V gave up 8 bases and J gave up 4 bases, with 18 bases separating them.

This clonotype showed up many times. The gene calls are TRBV12-3 or TRBV12-4 and TRBJ2-2; 10 nucleotides line up with TRBD1. V gave up 7 bases and J gave up 1 base; unmatched junction bases: 9. There are 17 residues in the CDR3. In DNA form, the CDR3 reads TGTGCCAGCATCCCCGGAGGGGACAGGGGGAACACCGGGGAGCTGTTTTTT. As protein: CASIPGGDRGNTGELFF.

The chain is built from TRBV6-2 or TRBV6-3 and TRBJ1-1, with TRBD1 matching 9 bases. Unmatched junction bases numbered 4, after V lost 2 bases and J lost 6 bases. The germline CDR1 and CDR2 sequences are MNHEY and SVGEGT. This CDR3 comprises 14 residues. The CDR3 region has the DNA TGTGCCAGCAGTTACGGGGGACAGGGCCCTGAAGCTTTCTTT. This sequence encodes CASSYGGQGPEAFF.

This clonotype was detected many times. The chain joins TRBV30 to TRBJ1-5, with D unresolved. CDR3 length: 14 amino acids. Germline V CDR1 and CDR2: GTSNPN, SVGIG (reference sequence). V was trimmed by 0 bases and J by 9 bases, leaving 15 bases between them. CDR3 nucleotide sequence: TGTGCCTGGAGTGTACTTGGCCGAGCGGGGCCCCAGCATTTT. Residues: CAWSVLGRAGPQHF. Supplemented by reference TRBV30 and TRBJ1-5, the full variable domain reads SQTIHQWPATLVQPVGSPLSLECTVEGTSNPNLYWYRQAAGRGLQLLFYSVGIGQISSEVPQNLSASRPQDRQFILSSKKLLLSDSGFYLCAWSVLGRAGPQHFGDGTRLSIL.